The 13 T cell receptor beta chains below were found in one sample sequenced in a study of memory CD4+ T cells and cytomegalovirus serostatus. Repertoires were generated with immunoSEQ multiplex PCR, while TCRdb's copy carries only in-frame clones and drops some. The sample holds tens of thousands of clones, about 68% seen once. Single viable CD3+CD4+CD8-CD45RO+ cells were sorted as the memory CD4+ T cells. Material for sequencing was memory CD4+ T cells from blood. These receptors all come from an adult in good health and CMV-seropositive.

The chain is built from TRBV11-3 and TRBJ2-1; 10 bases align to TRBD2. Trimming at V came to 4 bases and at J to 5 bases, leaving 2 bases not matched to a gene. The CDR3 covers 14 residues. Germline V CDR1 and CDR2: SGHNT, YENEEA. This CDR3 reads CASSSLAGHNEQFF. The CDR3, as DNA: TGTGCCAGCAGCTCACTAGCGGGACACAATGAGCAGTTCTTC. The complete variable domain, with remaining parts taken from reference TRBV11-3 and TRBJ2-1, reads EAGVVQSPRYKIIEKKQPVAFWCNPISGHNTLYWYLQNLGQGPELLIRYENEEAVDDSQLPKDRFSAERLKGVDSTLKIQPAELGDSAVYLCASSSLAGHNEQFFGPGTRLTVL.

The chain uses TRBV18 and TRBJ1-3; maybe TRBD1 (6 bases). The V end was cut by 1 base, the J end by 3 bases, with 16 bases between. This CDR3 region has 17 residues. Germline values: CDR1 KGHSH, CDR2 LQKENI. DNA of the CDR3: TGTGCCAGCTCACCACGCAGTCCGGGGGGCGGTGGAAACACCATATATTTT. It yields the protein CASSPRSPGGGGNTIYF.

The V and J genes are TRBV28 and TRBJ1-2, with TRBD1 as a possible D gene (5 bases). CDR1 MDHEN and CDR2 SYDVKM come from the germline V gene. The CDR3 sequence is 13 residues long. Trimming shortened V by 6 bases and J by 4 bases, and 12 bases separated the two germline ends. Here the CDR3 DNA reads TGTGCCAGCAGCCAACAGGAGCCCTATGGCTACACCTTC. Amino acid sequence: CASSQQEPYGYTF.

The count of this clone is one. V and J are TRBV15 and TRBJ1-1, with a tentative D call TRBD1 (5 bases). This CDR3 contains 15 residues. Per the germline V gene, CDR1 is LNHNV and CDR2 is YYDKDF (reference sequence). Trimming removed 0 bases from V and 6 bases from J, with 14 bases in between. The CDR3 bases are TGTGCCACCAGCAGAGAGGGGCTGAGGGAGGCTGAAGCTTTCTTT. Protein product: CATSREGLREAEAFF. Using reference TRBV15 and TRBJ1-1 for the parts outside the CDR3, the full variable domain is DAMVIQNPRYQVTQFGKPVTLSCSQTLNHNVMYWYQQKSSQAPKLLFHYYDKDFNNEADTPDNFQSRRPNTSFCFLDIRSPGLGDTAMYLCATSREGLREAEAFFGQGTRLTVV.

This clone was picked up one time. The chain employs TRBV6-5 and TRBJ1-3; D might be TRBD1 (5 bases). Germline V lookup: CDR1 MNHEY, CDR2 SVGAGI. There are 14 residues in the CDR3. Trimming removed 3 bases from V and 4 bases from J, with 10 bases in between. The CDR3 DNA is TGTGCCAGCAGTTATCGAGGGACCGGAAACACCATATATTTT. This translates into CASSYRGTGNTIYF.

The DNA for the CDR3 is TGTGCCAGCAGCCCAACTGCGGGTAGGGAACTGTTTTTT. Protein: CASSPTAGRELFF. The J gene is TRBJ1-4, the V gene TRBV7-3; D is undetermined. Trimming left V 5 bases short and J 12 bases short, with 16 bases between. CDR1 is SGHTA, CDR2 FQGTGA, per germline. This CDR3 has 13 amino acids. The complete variable domain, with remaining parts taken from reference TRBV7-3 and TRBJ1-4, reads GAGVSQTPSNKVTEKGKYVELRCDPISGHTALYWYRQSLGQGPEFLIYFQGTGAADDSGLPNDRFFAVRPEGSVSTLKIQRTERGDSAVYLCASSPTAGRELFFGSGTQLSVL.

CDR3 coding DNA: TGTGCCAGCAGCTTCCGAAGGACAGGGGGACACGGGCAGCCCCAGCATTTT. Protein: CASSFRRTGGHGQPQHF. The genes are TRBV7-3 and TRBJ1-5; TRBD1 matches at 10 bases. The germline CDR1 and CDR2 sequences are SGHTA and FQGTGA. Trimming at V came to 3 bases and at J to 7 bases, leaving 12 bases not matched to a gene. This CDR3 region has 17 residues. The full variable domain, in which reference TRBV7-3 and TRBJ1-5 provide the parts outside the CDR3, is GAGVSQTPSNKVTEKGKYVELRCDPISGHTALYWYRQSLGQGPEFLIYFQGTGAADDSGLPNDRFFAVRPEGSVSTLKIQRTERGDSAVYLCASSFRRTGGHGQPQHFGDGTRLSIL.

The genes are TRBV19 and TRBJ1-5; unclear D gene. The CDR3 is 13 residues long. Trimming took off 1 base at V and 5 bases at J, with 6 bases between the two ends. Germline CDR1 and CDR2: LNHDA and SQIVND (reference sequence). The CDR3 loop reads CASSIVPDQPQHF. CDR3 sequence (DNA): TGTGCCAGTAGTATAGTTCCAGATCAGCCCCAGCATTTT.

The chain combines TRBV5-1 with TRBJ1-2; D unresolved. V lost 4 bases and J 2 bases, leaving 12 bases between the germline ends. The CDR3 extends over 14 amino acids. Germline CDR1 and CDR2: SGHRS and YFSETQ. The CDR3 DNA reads TGCGCCAGCAGCCCCGGACCGGGAAACTATGGCTACACCTTC. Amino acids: CASSPGPGNYGYTF.

The CDR3 nucleotides are TGTGCCAGCAGCCCCGGGGGGCGCGACTATGGCTACACCTTC. Protein: CASSPGGRDYGYTF. V and J are TRBV7-9 and TRBJ1-2; maybe TRBD1 (6 bases). There are 14 residues in the CDR3. V dropped 5 bases and J dropped 3 bases, with 13 bases sitting between them. The germline gives CDR1 SEHNR, CDR2 FQNEAQ (reference sequence).

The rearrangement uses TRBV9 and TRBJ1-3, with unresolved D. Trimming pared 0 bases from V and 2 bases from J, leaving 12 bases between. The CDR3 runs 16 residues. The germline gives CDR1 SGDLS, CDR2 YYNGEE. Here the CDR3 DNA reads TGTGCCAGCAGCGTAGCCCCTGGCGCAGCTGGAAACACCATATATTTT. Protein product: CASSVAPGAAGNTIYF.

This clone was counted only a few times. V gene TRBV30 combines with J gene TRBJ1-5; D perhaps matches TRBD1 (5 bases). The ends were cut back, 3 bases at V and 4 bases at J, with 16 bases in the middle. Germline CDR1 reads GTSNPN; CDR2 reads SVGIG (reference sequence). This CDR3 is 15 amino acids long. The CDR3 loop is CAWRSGDGINQPQHF. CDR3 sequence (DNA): TGTGCCTGGAGGAGTGGGGACGGAATAAATCAGCCCCAGCATTTT.

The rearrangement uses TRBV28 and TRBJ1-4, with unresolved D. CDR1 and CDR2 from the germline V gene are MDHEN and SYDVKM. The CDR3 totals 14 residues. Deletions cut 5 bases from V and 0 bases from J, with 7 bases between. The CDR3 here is CASSTPPTNEKLFF. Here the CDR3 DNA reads TGTGCCAGCAGTACCCCGCCAACTAATGAAAAACTGTTTTTT. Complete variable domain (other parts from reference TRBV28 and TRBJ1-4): DVKVTQSSRYLVKRTGEKVFLECVQDMDHENMFWYRQDPGLGLRLIYFSYDVKMKEKGDIPEGYSVSREKKERFSLILESASTNQTSMYLCASSTPPTNEKLFFGSGTQLSVL.